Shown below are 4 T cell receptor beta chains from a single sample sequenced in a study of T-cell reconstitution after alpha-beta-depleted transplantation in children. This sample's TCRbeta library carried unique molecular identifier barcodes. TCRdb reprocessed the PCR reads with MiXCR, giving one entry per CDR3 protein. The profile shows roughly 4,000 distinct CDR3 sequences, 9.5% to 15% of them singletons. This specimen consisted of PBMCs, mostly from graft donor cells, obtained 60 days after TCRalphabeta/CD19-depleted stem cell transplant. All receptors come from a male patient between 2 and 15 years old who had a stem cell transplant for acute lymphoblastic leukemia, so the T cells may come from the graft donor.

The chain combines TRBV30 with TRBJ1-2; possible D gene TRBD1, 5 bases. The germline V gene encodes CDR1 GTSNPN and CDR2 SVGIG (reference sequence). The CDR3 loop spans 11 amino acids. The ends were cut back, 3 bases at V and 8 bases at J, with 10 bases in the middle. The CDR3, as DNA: TGTGCCTGGAGGGGGCGGTGGGGCTACACCTTC. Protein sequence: CAWRGRWGYTF.

The DNA for the CDR3 is TGTGCCAGCTCACCTGGCAGGGCCACTGGAAACACCATATATTTT. Translating it yields CASSPGRATGNTIYF. The chain recombines TRBV18 with TRBJ1-3, with a possible D match to TRBD1 (5 bases). V shed 3 bases and J shed 2 bases, with 11 bases lying between them. Germline CDR1 and CDR2: KGHSH and LQKENI. This CDR3 contains 15 residues.

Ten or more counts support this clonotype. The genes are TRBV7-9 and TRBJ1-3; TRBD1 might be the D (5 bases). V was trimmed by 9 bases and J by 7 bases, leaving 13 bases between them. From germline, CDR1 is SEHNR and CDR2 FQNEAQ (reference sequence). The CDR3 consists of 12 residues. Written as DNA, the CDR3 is TGTGCCAGTAGTGGGGGTCCGAACACCATATATTTT. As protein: CASSGGPNTIYF. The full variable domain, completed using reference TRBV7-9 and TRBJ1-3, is DTGVSQNPRHKITKRGQNVTFRCDPISEHNRLYWYRQTLGQGPEFLTYFQNEAQLEKSRLLSDRFSAERPKGSFSTLEIQRTEQGDSAMYLCASSGGPNTIYFGEGSWLTVV.

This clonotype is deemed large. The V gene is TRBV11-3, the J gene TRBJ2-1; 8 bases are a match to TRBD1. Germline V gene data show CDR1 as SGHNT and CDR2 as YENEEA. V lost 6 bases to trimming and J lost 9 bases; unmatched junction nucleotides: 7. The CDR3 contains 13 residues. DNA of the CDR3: TGTGCCAGCAGTTCAGACAGGGGCGGTGAGCAGTTCTTC. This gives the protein CASSSDRGGEQFF.